This TCR beta chain appears in the sequencing data of a study of blood T cell repertoires in COVID-19. Study-wide context: Samples came from the United States, Italy and Spain, spanning acute and convalescent COVID-19. The cDNA or gDNA used as material had been derived from T cells, B-cell-depleted T cells, or PBMCs.

Original data processing: Counts of nucleated cells, estimated from reference gene primer amplification, were obtained. Sequenced by immunoSEQ multiplex PCR; TCRdb stores in-frame clones only, minus some. V, J and clone size reflect that table, while D and trimming were determined from the DNA. The profile shows about 70,000 clones, around four fifths of them singletons. Looked up from germline, CDR1 is SGHTA and CDR2 is FQGNSA. The CDR3 extends over 15 amino acids. After removal of 4 bases from V and 4 bases from J, the junction contained 6 bases not matched to a gene. V and J are TRBV7-2 and TRBJ2-1, with TRBD1 matching over 8 bases. Sequenced material: peripheral blood. This sequence originates from an older woman with acute or convalescent COVID-19. The CDR3 bases are TGTGCCAGCAGCTCCCGACAGGGGCGTTACAATGAGCAGTTCTTC. Translating it yields CASSSRQGRYNEQFF.